The 25 T cell receptor beta chains presented below share a single source sample, sequenced in a study of PD-1 and CTLA-4 blockade in melanoma. The data were produced by immunoSEQ multiplex PCR, yet TCRdb's version contains in-frame clones alone and is incomplete. The sample lists tens of thousands of clones, 75% to 95% occurring once. The sample consisted of CD8+ T cells from peripheral blood, taken from a patient given anti-PD-1 treatment. The receptors here all came from a human donor with melanoma.

The chain is built from TRBV25-1 and TRBJ1-2; 7 bases line up with TRBD1. The junction had 14 bases not matched to a gene; V was cut back by 4 bases and J by 3 bases. The CDR3 consists of 17 residues. Germline CDR1 is MGHDK and CDR2 is SYGVNS. The CDR3 nucleotides are TGTGCCAGCAGTGGGCCGACAGGGTCCAACCATTACTATGGCTACACCTTC. Its protein product is CASSGPTGSNHYYGYTF.

The chain carries TRBV7-9 and TRBJ2-7; TRBD1 matches at 7 bases. The length of the CDR3 is 14 residues. In germline, CDR1 is SEHNR, CDR2 FQNEAQ (reference sequence). V was pared by 5 bases and J by 6 bases, with 10 bases of the junction left unmatched. CDR3 nucleotides: TGTGCCAGCAGCGCCAGACAGGGTCTGAGCGAGCAGTACTTC. Residues: CASSARQGLSEQYF.

The chain combines TRBV6-6 with TRBJ1-1; tentative D call: TRBD1 (6 bases). Trimming took 8 bases from V and 11 from J, leaving 21 bases between them. This CDR3 is 13 amino acids long. CDR1 MNHNY and CDR2 SVGAGI come from the germline V gene (reference sequence). Written as DNA, the CDR3 is TGTGCCAGCGATTTTGGGGACACGGTTTTTGCTTTCTTT. It is translated as CASDFGDTVFAFF.

DNA for the CDR3: TGTGCCAGCAGCTTTCAGGGGAGCACTGAAGCTTTCTTT. This sequence encodes CASSFQGSTEAFF. The chain uses TRBV5-8 and TRBJ1-1; tentative D call: TRBD1 (6 bases). The germline V and J ends were trimmed by 2 bases and 4 bases, with 9 bases remaining between them. The germline gives CDR1 SGHTS, CDR2 YDEGEE. The CDR3 length is 13 residues.

V and J are TRBV29-1 and TRBJ2-7; possibly TRBD2 for D (6 bases). Germline V lookup: CDR1 SQVTM, CDR2 ANQGSEA. The germline V and J ends were trimmed by 4 bases and 0 bases, with 10 bases remaining between them. The CDR3 spans 13 residues. The CDR3 protein is CSVAGESSYEQYF. In nucleotides, the CDR3 is TGCAGCGTTGCGGGGGAAAGCTCCTACGAGCAGTACTTC.

This clone was observed a few times. This chain joins TRBV7-9 and TRBJ2-1; 10 positions match TRBD2. The CDR3 runs 12 residues. In germline, CDR1 is SEHNR, CDR2 FQNEAQ (reference sequence). The ends lost 1 base at V and 15 bases at J; junction bases unmatched: 3. The CDR3 DNA sequence: TGTGCCAGCAGCTTAGAGCGGGAGGGTGCGTTCTTC. Encoded protein: CASSLEREGAFF. The whole variable domain, filled in from reference TRBV7-9 and TRBJ2-1, reads DTGVSQNPRHKITKRGQNVTFRCDPISEHNRLYWYRQTLGQGPEFLTYFQNEAQLEKSRLLSDRFSAERPKGSFSTLEIQRTEQGDSAMYLCASSLEREGAFFGPGTRLTVL.

CDR3 in DNA: TGTGCCAGCAGTTCCGGGACAGGGAATCCCTACGAGCAGTACTTC. This translates into CASSSGTGNPYEQYF. The V and J genes are TRBV6-5 and TRBJ2-7, with TRBD1 matching 9 bases. CDR3 size: 15 residues. Germline assignment: CDR1 MNHEY and CDR2 SVGAGI. V shed 4 bases, J shed 2 bases, and the junction held 6 bases outside the gene matches.

The gene calls are TRBV10-3 and TRBJ2-7; 8 bases match TRBD1. CDR3 length: 15 residues. V trimming: 3 bases; J trimming: 3 bases; junction bases outside the gene matches: 7. Per germline, CDR1 ENHRY and CDR2 SYGVKD. CDR3 nucleotides: TGTGCCATCAGTGAAGAGGGACAGGTGGGCTACGAGCAGTACTTC. Translated, it gives CAISEEGQVGYEQYF.

The rearrangement joins TRBV19 to TRBJ2-3; 12 nucleotides agree with TRBD2. V was pared by 7 bases and J by 3 bases, with 8 bases of the junction left unmatched. Germline CDR1 is LNHDA and CDR2 is SQIVND (reference sequence). This CDR3 contains 16 residues. In DNA form, the CDR3 reads TGTGCCAGTACCCCCCGGACTAGCGGGGTGACAGATACGCAGTATTTT. It translates to CASTPRTSGVTDTQYF.

The genes are TRBV11-2 and TRBJ2-1; 11 nucleotides line up with TRBD2. This CDR3 has 17 residues. Trimming took 1 base from V and 9 from J; bases not matched to a gene: 11. CDR1 and CDR2 from the germline V gene are SGHAT and FQNNGV. The CDR3 sequence: CASSLGDSGRATGEQFF. In DNA, the CDR3 is TGTGCCAGCAGCTTAGGGGATAGCGGGAGGGCCACTGGTGAGCAGTTCTTC.

This rearrangement joins TRBV28 to TRBJ2-7; 8 positions match TRBD2. The V gene end was trimmed by 2 bases and the J gene end by 2 bases; junction bases not matched to a gene: 11. The CDR3 extends over 17 amino acids. Germline V gene sequence: CDR1 MDHEN, CDR2 SYDVKM. The CDR3 sequence is CASSLDLGAGGTYEQYF. CDR3 nucleotide sequence: TGTGCCAGCAGTTTAGATCTAGGTGCGGGAGGTACCTACGAGCAGTACTTC.

This clone was found a few times. The V gene is TRBV9, the J gene TRBJ1-3, with D perhaps matching TRBD1 (5 bases). The germline V gene has CDR1 SGDLS and CDR2 YYNGEE. Trimming pared 0 bases from V and 10 bases from J, leaving 17 bases between. CDR3 length equals 15 residues. CDR3 DNA sequence: TGTGCCAGCAGCGTAGATGCACCAGGGATAGAGACCATATATTTT. Protein sequence: CASSVDAPGIETIYF.

The chain combines TRBV28 with TRBJ1-5; possible D gene TRBD1, 6 bases. The V gene lost 6 bases and the J gene lost 2 bases, with 20 bases spanning the gap. CDR1 and CDR2 (germline): MDHEN, SYDVKM. CDR3 length: 17 amino acids. The CDR3 bases are TGTGCCAGCAGCTCAAGGGGGACTTATGGGGGCAATCAGCCCCAGCATTTT. As protein: CASSSRGTYGGNQPQHF.

The J gene is TRBJ1-5, the V gene TRBV30; perhaps TRBD1 as D (6 bases). The CDR3 is made up of 14 amino acids. V was cut by 0 bases and J by 4 bases, with 10 bases left in between. Germline loops: CDR1 GTSNPN, CDR2 SVGIG (reference sequence). The CDR3 DNA is TGTGCCTGGAGTGTGGACAGTAAGAATCAGCCCCAGCATTTT. This gives the protein CAWSVDSKNQPQHF.

For the CDR3, the DNA is TGTGCCAGCAGCGTTCTAGCGGGAGGGAGTACCGGGGAGCTGTTTTTT. Translation: CASSVLAGGSTGELFF. The J gene is TRBJ2-2, the V gene TRBV7-8; 12 positions agree with TRBD2. Unmatched junction bases numbered 6, after V lost 5 bases and J lost 5 bases. CDR3 length equals 16 residues. Germline-derived CDR1 and CDR2 are SGHVS and FQNEAQ.

In nucleotides, the CDR3 is TGTGCCAGCAGGGTGGGACTAGAAGACGAGCAGTACTTC. Translating it yields CASRVGLEDEQYF. The chain uses TRBV27 and TRBJ2-7, with TRBD2 identical over 8 bases. The trim removed 6 bases at V and 5 bases at J, leaving 6 bases unmatched. This CDR3 region has 13 residues. Germline V gene sequence: CDR1 MNHEY, CDR2 SMNVEV (reference sequence).

This clone has only a few counts. J is TRBJ1-2 and V is TRBV7-9; D gene ambiguous. The CDR3 totals 14 residues. V was shortened by 6 bases and J by 6 bases, with 17 bases between the two germline ends. Germline V gene lookup returns CDR1 SEHNR and CDR2 FQNEAQ (reference sequence). The CDR3 region has the DNA TGTGCCAGCAGGCACCCCGTAGAAGGCCATGGCTACACCTTC. This gives the protein CASRHPVEGHGYTF.

This clone has just one count. This rearrangement joins TRBV6-5 to TRBJ2-6; D unclear. The CDR3 runs 13 residues. V was trimmed by 6 bases and J by 0 bases, leaving 3 bases between them. CDR1 MNHEY and CDR2 SVGAGI come from the germline V gene. The CDR3 DNA reads as TGTGCCAGCAGCTCCTCTGGGGCCAACGTCCTGACTTTC. Encoded protein: CASSSSGANVLTF.

The rearrangement uses TRBV10-2 and TRBJ2-7; D is possibly TRBD2 (5 bases). Germline values: CDR1 WSHSY, CDR2 SAAADI. V lost 5 bases to trimming and J lost 0 bases, with 11 bases between them. CDR3 length: 14 amino acids. CDR3: CASSKSGSSYEQYF. The DNA for the CDR3 is TGCGCCAGCAGTAAAAGCGGATCCTCCTACGAGCAGTACTTC.

The J gene is TRBJ1-3, the V gene TRBV15; 8 nucleotides agree with TRBD1. The CDR3 spans 14 residues. Germline V CDR1 and CDR2: LNHNV, YYDKDF (reference sequence). V shed 6 bases and J 4 bases; nucleotides not matched to a gene: 5. As DNA, the CDR3 is TGTGCCACCAGTCAGGGGGCTAGCGGAAACACCATATATTTT. This sequence encodes CATSQGASGNTIYF.

Here the CDR3 reads CAISEWGTAQETQYF. For the CDR3, the DNA is TGTGCCATCAGTGAGTGGGGGACAGCCCAAGAGACCCAGTACTTC. The V and J genes are TRBV10-3 and TRBJ2-5; 7 nucleotides line up with TRBD1. The CDR3 is 15 amino acids. The ends lost 1 base at V and 1 base at J; junction bases unmatched: 3. Germline CDR1 and CDR2: ENHRY and SYGVKD.

The rearrangement joins TRBV2 to TRBJ1-1; a possible D gene is TRBD1 (5 bases). This CDR3 region has 15 residues. V dropped 8 bases and J dropped 3 bases, with 19 bases sitting between them. Looked up from germline, CDR1 is SNHLY and CDR2 is FYNNEI. In nucleotides, the CDR3 is TGTGCCAGCTCCCCGGCGACAGATGCCGACACTGAAGCTTTCTTT. Amino acids: CASSPATDADTEAFF.

The chain joins TRBV19 to TRBJ1-5, with D possibly being TRBD1 (6 bases). The V gene lost 6 bases and the J gene lost 6 bases, with 12 bases spanning the gap. This CDR3 has 13 residues. In germline, CDR1 is LNHDA, CDR2 SQIVND (reference sequence). The CDR3 DNA sequence: TGTGCCAGTAGCCTCGGGGGCGGTCAGCCCCAGCATTTT. This codes for CASSLGGGQPQHF.

V gene TRBV12-3 or TRBV12-4 combines with J gene TRBJ1-1; D gene unclear. Trimming removed 8 bases at V and 5 bases at J, with 12 bases between. This CDR3 is 12 amino acids long. CDR3 in amino acids: CASVLGSTEAFF. As DNA, the CDR3 is TGTGCCAGCGTATTGGGGTCGACTGAAGCTTTCTTT.

The chain links TRBV4-1 to TRBJ2-1, with unresolved D. The CDR3 sequence is 11 residues long. The germline CDR1 and CDR2 sequences are MGHRA and YSYEKL. Trimming removed 1 base from V and 7 bases from J, with 2 bases in between. Here the CDR3 DNA reads TGCGCCAGCAGCCAAGGGAATGAGCAGTTCTTC. Translated, it gives CASSQGNEQFF.